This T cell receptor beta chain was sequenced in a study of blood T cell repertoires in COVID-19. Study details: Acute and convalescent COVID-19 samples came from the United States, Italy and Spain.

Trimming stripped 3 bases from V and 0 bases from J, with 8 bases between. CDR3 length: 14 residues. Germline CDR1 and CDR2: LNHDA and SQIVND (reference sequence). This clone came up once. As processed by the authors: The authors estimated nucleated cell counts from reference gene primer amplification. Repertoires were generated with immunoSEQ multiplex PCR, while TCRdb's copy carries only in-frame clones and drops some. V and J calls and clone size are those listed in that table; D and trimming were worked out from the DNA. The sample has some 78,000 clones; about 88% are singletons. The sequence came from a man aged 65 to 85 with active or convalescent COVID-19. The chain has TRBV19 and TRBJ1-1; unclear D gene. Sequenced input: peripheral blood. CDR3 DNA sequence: TGTGCCAGTAGTATGTGGCTGATGAACACTGAAGCTTTCTTT. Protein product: CASSMWLMNTEAFF.